These 31 T cell receptor beta chains share one sample of origin, sequenced in a study of blood T cell repertoires in COVID-19. Assay: immunoSEQ multiplex PCR; the TCRdb copy retains only in-frame clones and omits some. Of a few hundred thousand clones listed, around 83% are singletons. Sequenced: peripheral blood. Every receptor here comes from a woman between 50 and 59 years old with COVID-19, enrolled during active disease.

The chain combines TRBV28 with TRBJ2-2; the D gene is possibly TRBD2 (7 bases). Trimming took off 3 bases at V and 5 bases at J, with 13 bases between the two ends. The CDR3 runs to 15 residues. Germline V gives CDR1 MDHEN, CDR2 SYDVKM. CDR3 bases: TGTGCCAGCAGTTTTGGGGGGGCGTGGACCGGGGAGCTGTTTTTT. Its translation: CASSFGGAWTGELFF. Supplemented by reference TRBV28 and TRBJ2-2, the full variable domain reads DVKVTQSSRYLVKRTGEKVFLECVQDMDHENMFWYRQDPGLGLRLIYFSYDVKMKEKGDIPEGYSVSREKKERFSLILESASTNQTSMYLCASSFGGAWTGELFFGEGSRLTVL.

V and J are TRBV6-5 and TRBJ2-1; TRBD2 might be the D (6 bases). V lost 0 bases, J lost 8 bases, and 17 bases lay in between. Germline V gene lookup returns CDR1 MNHEY and CDR2 SVGAGI. The CDR3 runs 16 residues. DNA of the CDR3: TGTGCCAGCAGTTACTCGGCGGGGTCCCTTGTCGATGAGCAGTTCTTC. It is translated as CASSYSAGSLVDEQFF.

The chain couples TRBV10-2 to TRBJ2-3, with unresolved D. Germline V gene lookup returns CDR1 WSHSY and CDR2 SAAADI. This CDR3 has 15 residues. Trimming cost V 8 bases and J 6 bases, with 21 bases left between them. The CDR3 reads CASDFDFPRVDTQYF. CDR3 bases: TGCGCCAGCGATTTTGACTTCCCAAGAGTGGATACGCAGTATTTT.

V is TRBV6-5 and J is TRBJ1-1, with TRBD1 as a possible D gene (5 bases). The germline V gene has CDR1 MNHEY and CDR2 SVGAGI. Trimming took 1 base from V and 1 from J, leaving 10 bases between them. CDR3 length: 15 amino acids. CDR3: CASSYYLGQNTEAFF. The CDR3 nucleotides read TGTGCCAGCAGTTACTATCTAGGACAGAACACTGAAGCTTTCTTT.

This sequence joins TRBV15 and TRBJ1-2; D is undetermined. The CDR3 contains 15 residues. CDR1 and CDR2 (germline): LNHNV, YYDKDF (reference sequence). Trimming stripped 1 base from V and 0 bases from J, with 9 bases between. The CDR3 DNA reads TGTGCCACCAGCAGAGTTTCGGGGTCTAACTATGGCTACACCTTC. As protein: CATSRVSGSNYGYTF. Complete variable domain (other parts from reference TRBV15 and TRBJ1-2): DAMVIQNPRYQVTQFGKPVTLSCSQTLNHNVMYWYQQKSSQAPKLLFHYYDKDFNNEADTPDNFQSRRPNTSFCFLDIRSPGLGDTAMYLCATSRVSGSNYGYTFGSGTRLTVV.

This clone was counted a few times. This sequence joins TRBV5-6 and TRBJ1-5; TRBD1 matches at 9 bases. After removal of 0 bases from V and 6 bases from J, the junction contained 4 bases not matched to a gene. The CDR3 totals 15 residues. The germline V gene encodes CDR1 SGHDT and CDR2 YYEEEE. CDR3 nucleotides: TGTGCCAGCAGCTTGGAACAGGGGGCGAGTCAGCCCCAGCATTTT. It yields the protein CASSLEQGASQPQHF.

V gene TRBV13 combines with J gene TRBJ1-1; the D is unclear. Germline V gene lookup returns CDR1 PRHDT and CDR2 FYEKMQ (reference sequence). The germline V and J ends were trimmed by 5 bases and 4 bases, with 11 bases remaining between them. The CDR3 runs to 13 residues. The CDR3 reads CASSTGLGTEAFF. The CDR3 DNA follows: TGTGCCAGCAGCACTGGGCTGGGCACTGAAGCTTTCTTT.

The CDR3 is CAGLDRGYYGYTF. The DNA of the CDR3 is TGTGCCGGGTTGGACAGGGGATACTATGGCTACACCTTC. This chain links TRBV28 with TRBJ1-2; 9 nucleotides match TRBD1. Germline V gene data show CDR1 as MDHEN and CDR2 as SYDVKM. The trim removed 11 bases at V and 3 bases at J, leaving 7 bases unmatched. The CDR3 is 13 residues long.

The chain employs TRBV5-1 and TRBJ1-1; D remains ambiguous. V lost 4 bases and J lost 6, with 10 bases in between. CDR3 size: 12 residues. Germline values: CDR1 SGHRS, CDR2 YFSETQ. The CDR3 sequence is CASSLPGAEAFF. DNA of the CDR3: TGCGCCAGCAGCCTTCCAGGCGCTGAAGCTTTCTTT.

This chain joins TRBV3-1 (or the pseudogene TRBV3-2) and TRBJ1-1; maybe TRBD1 (6 bases). This CDR3 has 15 amino acids. V lost 3 bases, J lost 6 bases, and 17 bases lay in between. Germline CDR1 is LGHDT and CDR2 is YNNKEL (reference sequence). The CDR3 is CASSHDSQGRAEAFF. In DNA, the CDR3 is TGTGCCAGCAGCCATGATTCACAGGGACGGGCTGAAGCTTTCTTT.

The V and J genes are TRBV2 and TRBJ2-7; D gene ambiguous. The CDR3 loop spans 10 amino acids. The germline CDR1 and CDR2 sequences are SNHLY and FYNNEI. V was shortened by 6 bases and J by 4 bases, with 4 bases between the two germline ends. The CDR3 loop is CASRRYEQYV. The CDR3, as DNA: TGTGCCAGCAGGAGATACGAGCAGTACGTC.

This sequence joins TRBV7-6 and TRBJ2-2, with a tentative D call TRBD2 (5 bases). CDR1 SGHVS and CDR2 FNYEAQ come from the germline V gene. The CDR3 totals 16 residues. Trimming removed 10 bases at V and 7 bases at J, with 25 bases between. Written as DNA, the CDR3 is TGTGCCACCACCCCTGATGATAGCCGGGCGGGCGGGGAGCTGTTTTTT. Translated, it gives CATTPDDSRAGGELFF.

This clone occurred once. The rearrangement links TRBV10-3 to TRBJ1-1; D perhaps matches TRBD1 (5 bases). This CDR3 is built from 13 residues. Per germline, CDR1 ENHRY and CDR2 SYGVKD. Trimming took off 1 base at V and 3 bases at J, with 6 bases between the two ends. CDR3 loop: CAISEYRHTEAFF. As DNA, the CDR3 is TGTGCCATCAGTGAGTACAGGCACACTGAAGCTTTCTTT.

This rearrangement joins TRBV5-1 to TRBJ1-1; 8 positions match TRBD1. Germline CDR1 reads SGHRS; CDR2 reads YFSETQ. The CDR3 spans 13 residues. V was clipped by 0 bases and J by 8 bases; unmatched bases: 3. The CDR3 is CASSLAGDREAFF. The CDR3 region has the DNA TGCGCCAGCAGCTTGGCCGGGGACAGGGAAGCTTTCTTT.

The chain combines TRBV2 with TRBJ1-2; 7 nucleotides agree with TRBD1. The V gene end was trimmed by 9 bases and the J gene end by 6 bases; junction bases not matched to a gene: 7. This CDR3 region has 12 residues. Germline V gene data show CDR1 as SNHLY and CDR2 as FYNNEI. The CDR3, as DNA: TGTGCCAGAGGGGGCCTATTAGATGGCTACACCTTC. Its protein product is CARGGLLDGYTF. Full variable domain (outside the CDR3, taken from reference TRBV2 and TRBJ1-2): EPEVTQTPSHQVTQMGQEVILRCVPISNHLYFYWYRQILGQKVEFLVSFYNNEISEKSEIFDDQFSVERPDGSNFTLKIRSTKLEDSAMYFCARGGLLDGYTFGSGTRLTVV.

The chain is built from TRBV5-1 and TRBJ1-1; 7 bases match TRBD1. From germline, CDR1 is SGHRS and CDR2 YFSETQ. Unmatched junction bases numbered 9, after V lost 4 bases and J lost 3 bases. The CDR3 sequence is 15 residues long. The CDR3 nucleotides read TGCGCCAGCAGCCCTCGACAGGGTTTAGACACTGAAGCTTTCTTT. Protein sequence: CASSPRQGLDTEAFF. The variable domain in full, completed from reference TRBV5-1 and TRBJ1-1, reads KAGVTQTPRYLIKTRGQQVTLSCSPISGHRSVSWYQQTPGQGLQFLFEYFSETQRNKGNFPGRFSGRQFSNSRSEMNVSTLELGDSALYLCASSPRQGLDTEAFFGQGTRLTVV.

The CDR3 is CASSPRDRTITEAFF. For the CDR3, the DNA is TGTGCCAGCAGCCCGCGGGACAGGACAATCACTGAAGCTTTCTTT. V and J are TRBV11-3 and TRBJ1-1; 8 positions agree with TRBD1. CDR1 and CDR2 (germline): SGHNT, YENEEA. V gave up 5 bases and J gave up 4 bases; unmatched junction bases: 9. This CDR3 has 15 amino acids.

The J gene is TRBJ2-2, the V gene TRBV7-2, with 8 bases that match TRBD2. V lost 4 bases to trimming and J lost 5 bases; unmatched junction nucleotides: 15. Germline values: CDR1 SGHTA, CDR2 FQGNSA. The CDR3 sequence is 18 residues long. CDR3 region: CASSSQIFGLARTGELFF. In DNA form, the CDR3 reads TGTGCCAGCAGCTCGCAAATATTCGGACTAGCAAGAACCGGGGAGCTGTTTTTT.

The chain recombines TRBV10-3 with TRBJ1-2; 11 nucleotides line up with TRBD1. V dropped 8 bases and J dropped 3; count of bases not matched to a gene: 2. CDR1 is ENHRY and CDR2 is SYGVKD in the germline V gene. CDR3 length: 13 residues. For the CDR3, the DNA is TGTGCCATCGGGGGACAGGGGGACTATGGCTACACCTTC. Its translation is CAIGGQGDYGYTF.

The chain links TRBV5-5 to TRBJ2-3, with no clear D. CDR1 is SGHKS, CDR2 YYEKEE, per germline (reference sequence). The CDR3 is made up of 9 amino acids. CDR3 DNA sequence: TGTGCGGCGGCAGATACGCAGTATTTT. This sequence encodes CAAADTQYF.

This clone showed up just once. The genes are TRBV15 and TRBJ1-1; no clear D. CDR3 length: 12 residues. Germline lookup yields CDR1 LNHNV and CDR2 YYDKDF (reference sequence). Trimming cost V 0 bases and J 5 bases, with 4 bases left between them. The DNA of the CDR3 is TGTGCCACCAGCAGAGATGAGACTGAAGCTTTCTTT. Its translation: CATSRDETEAFF.

The V and J genes are TRBV6-2 or TRBV6-3 and TRBJ1-2, with D hard to call. V was trimmed by 0 bases and J by 6 bases, leaving 8 bases between them. This CDR3 region has 13 residues. From germline, CDR1 is MNHEY and CDR2 SVGEGT. CDR3 DNA sequence: TGTGCCAGCAGTTACTCGGGCATCGATGGCTACACCTTC. Protein product: CASSYSGIDGYTF.

The rearrangement joins TRBV19 to TRBJ2-7, with D maybe TRBD2 (6 bases). The CDR3 is 13 residues long. CDR1 and CDR2 from the germline V gene are LNHDA and SQIVND (reference sequence). The ends were cut back, 1 base at V and 3 bases at J, with 7 bases in the middle. The CDR3 here is CASSIGGDYEQYF. CDR3 sequence (DNA): TGTGCCAGTAGTATAGGGGGGGACTACGAGCAGTACTTC.

The CDR3 loop reads CASSPRTGDEKLFF. The CDR3 DNA reads TGTGCCAGCTCACCCCGGACAGGGGACGAAAAACTGTTTTTT. This rearrangement joins TRBV18 to TRBJ1-4; the match to TRBD1 covers 9 bases. This CDR3 is 14 amino acids long. V shed 3 bases and J 8 bases; nucleotides not matched to a gene: 4. Germline V lookup: CDR1 KGHSH, CDR2 LQKENI.

This rearrangement joins TRBV7-3 to TRBJ1-2; 9 bases line up with TRBD1. The CDR3 runs to 15 residues. Per germline, CDR1 SGHTA and CDR2 FQGTGA. The V and J ends lost 5 bases and 3 bases, in that order; junction bases with no gene match: 7. The CDR3 loop is CASSPGTGKDYGYTF. DNA of the CDR3: TGTGCCAGCAGCCCCGGGACAGGGAAGGACTATGGCTACACCTTC.

The rearrangement links TRBV30 to TRBJ1-5; no clear D gene. CDR1 is GTSNPN and CDR2 is SVGIG in the germline V gene (reference sequence). V was shortened by 0 bases and J by 2 bases, with 8 bases between the two germline ends. The CDR3 extends over 14 amino acids. For the CDR3, the DNA is TGTGCCTGGAGTGTCCAAACGGGCAATCAGCCCCAGCATTTT. Translating gives CAWSVQTGNQPQHF.

The chain carries TRBV4-1 and TRBJ2-7; TRBD1 aligns across 12 bases. Losses at the gene ends were 0 bases for V and 7 bases for J; bases not matched to a gene: 10. The CDR3 spans 17 residues. CDR1 and CDR2 from the germline V gene are MGHRA and YSYEKL. The CDR3 DNA follows: TGCGCCAGCAGCCAAGAAATCCCGGGACAGGGGGCCTCTGAGCAGTACGTC. It codes for CASSQEIPGQGASEQYV.

V and J are TRBV6-5 and TRBJ1-3, with 8 bases lining up with TRBD1. The ends lost 6 bases at V and 0 bases at J; junction bases unmatched: 4. Germline values: CDR1 MNHEY, CDR2 SVGAGI. This CDR3 spans 15 amino acids. The CDR3, as DNA: TGTGCCAGCAGCAACAGGGGGTTCTCTGGAAACACCATATATTTT. The encoded protein is CASSNRGFSGNTIYF.

The chain uses TRBV19 and TRBJ1-1, with D possibly matching TRBD1 (5 bases). Trimming took off 7 bases at V and 10 bases at J, with 16 bases between the two ends. The V gene's germline CDR1 is LNHDA and CDR2 SQIVND (reference sequence). This CDR3 region has 12 residues. CDR3 in amino acids: CASTTDTFGAFF. The CDR3 bases are TGTGCCAGTACCACGGACACCTTCGGAGCTTTCTTT. Combining the CDR3 with reference TRBV19 and TRBJ1-1 gives the whole variable domain DGGITQSPKYLFRKEGQNVTLSCEQNLNHDAMYWYRQDPGQGLRLIYYSQIVNDFQKGDIAEGYSVSREKKESFPLTVTSAQKNPTAFYLCASTTDTFGAFFGQGTRLTVV.

V and J are TRBV7-8 and TRBJ1-6; the match to TRBD1 covers 8 bases. After removal of 1 base from V and 7 bases from J, the junction contained 6 bases not matched to a gene. Germline V gene lookup returns CDR1 SGHVS and CDR2 FQNEAQ. The CDR3 is 16 amino acids. CDR3 coding DNA: TGTGCCAGCAGCTTAGTATTGGGACAGGTCAATTCACCCCTCCACTTT. This gives the protein CASSLVLGQVNSPLHF.

This clone has only a few counts. This sequence joins TRBV11-2 and TRBJ2-7, with TRBD2 matching over 15 bases. J lost 3 bases, V lost 5 bases, and 11 bases had no gene match. Germline V CDR1 and CDR2: SGHAT, FQNNGV. The CDR3 is 18 amino acids. CDR3 bases: TGTGCCAGCAGCCCCGCAAGGACTAGCGGGGGGGCCAGCTACGAGCAGTACTTC. Amino acid sequence: CASSPARTSGGASYEQYF.